This T cell receptor beta chain was observed in a study of CD8+ T cells in alopecia areata. cDNA reverse transcribed from extracted RNA served as the sequencing template. Data came from immunoSEQ multiplex PCR; TCRdb stores just in-frame clones and leaves some out. The sample holds over 100,000 clones; 45% to 50% are singletons and the top ten take around 20%. V was cut by 1 base and J by 4 bases, with 13 bases left in between. The germline V gene has CDR1 MNHEY and CDR2 SVGAGI. This CDR3 spans 15 amino acids. This chain links TRBV6-5 with TRBJ1-2, with D maybe TRBD1 (5 bases). The sample in question was CD8+ T cells sorted from blood, obtained at week 0. This clonotype was obtained from a human donor with alopecia areata. This CDR3 reads CASSYFDSRGYGYTF. CDR3 sequence (DNA): TGTGCCAGCAGTTACTTTGACAGTCGCGGCTATGGCTACACCTTC.